Listed below are T cell receptor beta chains from one sample, sequenced in a study of Ad26.COV2.S vaccination and SARS-CoV-2 variants. Using immunoSEQ multiplex PCR, the repertoire was profiled, and TCRdb retains in-frame clones only, with some absent. The sample consists of fewer than 400,000 clones, about 88% of them appearing once. Source: peripheral blood, taken in a trial of Ad26.COV2.S vaccine versus placebo. These receptors all stem from a person aged 18-60 years who received the Ad26.COV2.S COVID-19 vaccine or a placebo. Both conserved end residues are part of each CDR3. Each record gives: CDR3 protein, CDR3 DNA, D gene, V gene, J gene, clone size. D genes are given only for firm matches. Not all rows give a size; the values are once, few, many and, for expanded clones, a class.

CDR3aa: CASSGGSRDTQYF
CDR3nt: TGTGCCAGCAGCGGGGGCTCGCGGGATACGCAGTATTTT
d_gene: .
v_gene: TRBV11-3
j_gene: TRBJ2-3
abundance: .

CDR3aa: CASSYVGAGELFF
CDR3nt: TGTGCCAGCAGTTACGTGGGGGCCGGGGAGCTGTTTTTT
d_gene: .
v_gene: TRBV6-2/TRBV6-3
j_gene: TRBJ2-2
abundance: many

CDR3aa: CATPVGPSYEQYF
CDR3nt: TGTGCCACCCCGGTGGGGCCGTCCTACGAGCAGTACTTC
d_gene: .
v_gene: TRBV24-1
j_gene: TRBJ2-7
abundance: .

CDR3aa: CASSQDRANEQFF
CDR3nt: TGCGCCAGCAGCCAAGATCGAGCCAATGAGCAGTTCTTC
d_gene: .
v_gene: TRBV4-3
j_gene: TRBJ2-1
abundance: .

CDR3aa: CSAASGLSGAYEQYF
CDR3nt: TGCAGCGCGGCCTCGGGACTTTCGGGGGCCTACGAGCAGTACTTC
d_gene: .
v_gene: TRBV29-1
j_gene: TRBJ2-7
abundance: .

CDR3aa: CASSSGGAVYSNQPQHF
CDR3nt: TGTGCCAGCAGTTCGGGGGGGGCAGTGTATAGCAATCAGCCCCAGCATTTT
d_gene: .
v_gene: TRBV27
j_gene: TRBJ1-5
abundance: .

CDR3aa: CASSISVNTEAFF
CDR3nt: TGTGCCAGTAGTATTTCAGTGAACACTGAAGCTTTCTTT
d_gene: .
v_gene: TRBV19
j_gene: TRBJ1-1
abundance: few

CDR3aa: CASSLLSSGDTEAFF
CDR3nt: TGCGCCAGCAGCTTGTTATCGTCAGGGGACACTGAAGCTTTCTTT
d_gene: .
v_gene: TRBV5-1
j_gene: TRBJ1-1
abundance: .

CDR3aa: CASNTGGRGGNTIYF
CDR3nt: TGTGCCAGCAACACAGGGGGCAGGGGTGGAAACACCATATATTTT
d_gene: TRBD1
v_gene: TRBV6-5
j_gene: TRBJ1-3
abundance: .

CDR3aa: CASSQSYGTRSTDTQYF
CDR3nt: TGCGCCAGCAGTCAATCGTACGGGACTAGGAGCACAGATACGCAGTATTTT
d_gene: TRBD2
v_gene: TRBV23-1
j_gene: TRBJ2-3
abundance: .

CDR3aa: CASSYGRTGASPRYF
CDR3nt: TGTGCCAGCAGCTACGGACGGACAGGGGCCTCTCCGCGGTATTTT
d_gene: TRBD1
v_gene: TRBV7-8
j_gene: TRBJ2-3
abundance: .

CDR3aa: CASSFRTGLSPLHF
CDR3nt: TGTGCCAGCAGTTTTAGGACAGGGCTTTCACCCCTCCACTTT
d_gene: TRBD1
v_gene: TRBV6-6
j_gene: TRBJ1-6
abundance: .

CDR3aa: CASSLLLITEAFF
CDR3nt: TGTGCCAGCAGCTTATTGCTGATCACTGAAGCTTTCTTT
d_gene: .
v_gene: TRBV7-8
j_gene: TRBJ1-1
abundance: .

CDR3aa: CASSETGVSNTEAFF
CDR3nt: TGTGCCAGCAGTGAAACGGGGGTGTCGAACACTGAAGCTTTCTTT
d_gene: .
v_gene: TRBV6-1
j_gene: TRBJ1-1
abundance: .

CDR3aa: CASSGQTTHGYTF
CDR3nt: TGTGCCAGCAGCGGACAGACTACGCATGGCTACACCTTC
d_gene: .
v_gene: TRBV12-3/TRBV12-4
j_gene: TRBJ1-2
abundance: .

CDR3aa: CASSLRGQKNTGELFF
CDR3nt: TGTGCCAGCTCACTCCGAGGACAGAAGAACACCGGGGAGCTGTTTTTT
d_gene: .
v_gene: TRBV18
j_gene: TRBJ2-2
abundance: once

CDR3aa: CASSHGRISGNTIYF
CDR3nt: TGTGCCAGCAGTCACGGACGGATCTCTGGAAACACCATATATTTT
d_gene: .
v_gene: TRBV7-9
j_gene: TRBJ1-3
abundance: few

CDR3aa: CASSHTGNYGYTF
CDR3nt: TGTGCCAGCAGCCATACAGGGAACTATGGCTACACCTTC
d_gene: .
v_gene: TRBV11-3
j_gene: TRBJ1-2
abundance: .

CDR3aa: CASRRRTADNEQFF
CDR3nt: TGTGCCAGCAGACGGCGGACGGCGGACAATGAGCAGTTCTTC
d_gene: .
v_gene: TRBV7-6
j_gene: TRBJ2-1
abundance: .

CDR3aa: CASSDGADNEQFF
CDR3nt: TGTGCCAGCAGTGATGGTGCCGACAATGAGCAGTTCTTC
d_gene: .
v_gene: TRBV25-1
j_gene: TRBJ2-1
abundance: once

CDR3aa: CASSLDETATNEKLFF
CDR3nt: TGTGCCAGCAGCTTAGACGAGACAGCAACTAATGAAAAACTGTTTTTT
d_gene: .
v_gene: TRBV7-9
j_gene: TRBJ1-4
abundance: .

CDR3aa: CASSQGLSGSSGANVLTF
CDR3nt: TGCGCCAGCAGCCAAGGTTTAAGTGGCTCCTCTGGGGCCAACGTCCTGACTTTC
d_gene: .
v_gene: TRBV4-1
j_gene: TRBJ2-6
abundance: once

CDR3aa: CASSPTGTSGDEQYF
CDR3nt: TGTGCCAGCTCACCAACCGGGACTAGCGGGGACGAGCAGTACTTC
d_gene: TRBD2
v_gene: TRBV18
j_gene: TRBJ2-7
abundance: .

CDR3aa: CASSRGRGAIYGYTF
CDR3nt: TGTGCCAGCAGTAGGGGTCGGGGGGCGATCTATGGCTACACCTTC
d_gene: .
v_gene: TRBV7-8
j_gene: TRBJ1-2
abundance: .

CDR3aa: CASSEFREGGPYNEQFF
CDR3nt: TGTGCCAGCAGTGAATTTCGGGAGGGGGGGCCCTACAATGAGCAGTTCTTC
d_gene: TRBD2
v_gene: TRBV25-1
j_gene: TRBJ2-1
abundance: .

CDR3aa: CASNRLGASYGYTF
CDR3nt: TGTGCCAGCAATCGCCTTGGGGCGAGCTATGGCTACACCTTC
d_gene: .
v_gene: TRBV2
j_gene: TRBJ1-2
abundance: many

CDR3aa: CASSWGTGTGKPEAFF
CDR3nt: TGCGCCAGCAGCTGGGGGACCGGGACAGGTAAACCGGAAGCTTTCTTT
d_gene: TRBD1
v_gene: TRBV5-1
j_gene: TRBJ1-1
abundance: .

CDR3aa: CASSPNEKLFF
CDR3nt: TGTGCCAGCAGTCCCAATGAAAAACTGTTTTTT
d_gene: .
v_gene: TRBV12-3/TRBV12-4
j_gene: TRBJ1-4
abundance: .

CDR3aa: CASSLGDTGELFF
CDR3nt: TGCGCCAGCAGCTTGGGGGACACCGGGGAGCTGTTTTTT
d_gene: .
v_gene: TRBV5-1
j_gene: TRBJ2-2
abundance: few

CDR3aa: CAWNKDVMGYEQYF
CDR3nt: TGTGCCTGGAATAAGGACGTCATGGGGTACGAGCAGTACTTC
d_gene: .
v_gene: TRBV30
j_gene: TRBJ2-7
abundance: .

CDR3aa: CATSPSTNEKLFF
CDR3nt: TGTGCCACCTCGCCCTCAACTAATGAAAAACTGTTTTTT
d_gene: .
v_gene: TRBV7-9
j_gene: TRBJ1-4
abundance: .

CDR3aa: CASGLVSANHVGGGYTF
CDR3nt: TGTGCTAGTGGTTTGGTATCCGCCAATCACGTGGGTGGCGGCTACACCTTC
d_gene: .
v_gene: TRBV12-5
j_gene: TRBJ1-2
abundance: .

CDR3aa: CASSPSPENTGELFF
CDR3nt: TGTGCCAGCTCACCAAGCCCAGAAAACACCGGGGAGCTGTTTTTT
d_gene: .
v_gene: TRBV18
j_gene: TRBJ2-2
abundance: few

CDR3aa: CASSLGGGDPQYF
CDR3nt: TGTGCCAGCAGCTTAGGAGGGGGGGATCCCCAGTACTTC
d_gene: .
v_gene: TRBV7-2
j_gene: TRBJ2-5
abundance: .

CDR3aa: CASSLTGGFGELFF
CDR3nt: TGTGCCAGCAGCTTAACAGGGGGCTTCGGGGAGCTGTTTTTT
d_gene: TRBD1
v_gene: TRBV7-9
j_gene: TRBJ2-2
abundance: .

CDR3aa: CASSSGFTSGGQETQYF
CDR3nt: TGCGCCAGCAGCTCAGGTTTTACTAGCGGGGGCCAAGAGACCCAGTACTTC
d_gene: TRBD2
v_gene: TRBV5-1
j_gene: TRBJ2-5
abundance: .